Presented here are 9 T cell receptor beta chains from one specimen sequenced in a study of cytomegalovirus exposure and HLA in healthy donors. Both 60 Vbeta primers and 13 Jbeta primers went into the PCR. Method: immunoSEQ multiplex PCR; TCRdb's copy keeps in-frame clones and lacks some. The repertoire shows some 150,000 clones; the top ten hold about 0.8%. The sequenced sample consisted of PBMCs. All receptors derive from a woman aged 18-29 years in good health and CMV-seropositive.

The chain employs TRBV5-6 and TRBJ2-5, with TRBD1 matching over 7 bases. The J call is doubtful: the DNA matches TRBJ2-7 better. The CDR3 runs to 13 residues. The germline V gene encodes CDR1 SGHDT and CDR2 YYEEEE. CDR3 sequence (DNA): TGTGCCAGCAGGTACCGACAGGGCTACGAGCAGTACTTC. Its translation: CASRYRQGYEQYF.

Worth noting for this clone: This specimen includes other DNA sequences encoding the same CDR3. Written as DNA, the CDR3 is TGTGCCAGCAGCTCGGGGGGCGGACAAGAGACCCAGTACTTC. This translates into CASSSGGGQETQYF. The chain joins TRBV7-7 to TRBJ2-5; weak D call: TRBD2 (7 bases). The CDR3 length is 14 residues. CDR1 and CDR2 from the germline V gene are SSHAT and FNYEAQ (reference sequence). Trimming left V 4 bases short and J 2 bases short, with 11 bases between.

The V and J genes are TRBV6-1 and TRBJ1-4, with D unclear. From germline, CDR1 is MNHNS and CDR2 SASEGT. The length of the CDR3 is 15 residues. Trimming took off 2 bases at V and 5 bases at J, with 12 bases between the two ends. The CDR3 reads CASSEMADSNEKLFF. CDR3 coding DNA: TGTGCCAGCAGTGAAATGGCGGACTCGAATGAAAAACTGTTTTTT.

J is TRBJ2-5 and V is TRBV4-1, with D possibly matching TRBD1 (5 bases). The better agreement between TRBJ2-7 and the DNA end casts doubt on the J call. The CDR3 is made up of 13 amino acids. Looked up from germline, CDR1 is MGHRA and CDR2 is YSYEKL. The CDR3 nucleotides read TGCGCCAGCAGCCAAGGTCCAGGGTACGAGCAGTACTTC. Translating it yields CASSQGPGYEQYF.

J is TRBJ2-7 and V is TRBV15; maybe TRBD1 (5 bases). The V gene's germline CDR1 is LNHNV and CDR2 YYDKDF (reference sequence). Trimming removed 0 bases at V and 1 base at J, with 10 bases between. The CDR3 is made up of 15 amino acids. CDR3 nucleotides: TGTGCCACCAGCAGAGATTTTCAGGGTTCCTACGAGCAGTACTTC. Amino acid sequence: CATSRDFQGSYEQYF.

The chain couples TRBV7-9 to TRBJ2-7; possible D gene TRBD2, 5 bases. Germline V gene lookup returns CDR1 SEHNR and CDR2 FQNEAQ (reference sequence). The CDR3 totals 14 residues. Trimming pared 6 bases from V and 7 bases from J, leaving 19 bases between. The DNA of the CDR3 is TGTGCCAGCAGGCCGGTAGCTCCCCCGGGGGAGCAGTACTTC. Translated: CASRPVAPPGEQYF.

This rearrangement joins TRBV9 to TRBJ2-2; TRBD2 agrees at 7 bases. The V gene's germline CDR1 is SGDLS and CDR2 YYNGEE. This CDR3 region has 16 residues. After removal of 0 bases from V and 1 base from J, the junction contained 3 bases not matched to a gene. CDR3 sequence: CASSVAGGGNTGELFF. CDR3 bases: TGTGCCAGCAGCGTAGCCGGCGGGGGGAACACCGGGGAGCTGTTTTTT.

The V and J genes are TRBV29-1 and TRBJ1-1, with D tentatively TRBD1 (5 bases). The CDR3 is 13 residues long. Looked up from germline, CDR1 is SQVTM and CDR2 is ANQGSEA. Trimming left V 5 bases short and J 7 bases short, with 17 bases between. CDR3 protein: CSVSGAVVSEAFF. The CDR3 DNA reads TGCAGCGTTAGTGGGGCTGTGGTTAGTGAAGCTTTCTTT.

This chain uses TRBV4-3 with TRBJ1-4, with a possible D match to TRBD1 (6 bases). The germline V and J ends were trimmed by 2 bases and 1 base, with 8 bases remaining between them. CDR1 is LGHNA and CDR2 is YSLEER in the germline V gene. There are 15 residues in the CDR3. CDR3 nucleotides: TGCGCCAGCAGCCAACTCAGGGGAACTAATGAAAAACTGTTTTTT. It is translated as CASSQLRGTNEKLFF.